This TCR beta chain was sequenced for a study of blood T cell repertoires in COVID-19. Study background: Acute and convalescent COVID-19 samples came from the United States, Italy and Spain. The analysed material was cDNA or gDNA that came from T cells, B-cell-depleted T cells, or PBMCs.

Germline CDR1 is KGHSH and CDR2 is LQKENI. Trimming at V came to 1 base and at J to 6 bases, leaving 4 bases not matched to a gene. The CDR3 consists of 15 residues. TCRdb's table, derived via immunoSEQ multiplex PCR, lists solely in-frame clones and lacks some. Among a few hundred thousand clones listed, 89% were seen once. The sequence was obtained from a middle-aged man with acute or convalescent COVID-19. V is TRBV18 and J is TRBJ1-4; 8 bases line up with TRBD1. Source material: peripheral blood. CDR3 sequence reads: CASSPRQGRDEKLFF. The CDR3 nucleotides are TGTGCCAGCTCACCACGACAGGGGCGCGATGAAAAACTGTTTTTT.